Listed below are T cell receptor beta chains from one sample, sequenced in a study of molecular identifiers for immune sequencing clone quantification. TCRdb processed the PCR reads anew with MiXCR; each CDR3 protein has one entry. The table lists some 65,000 distinct CDR3 sequences, roughly 18% of them singletons, with 1.5% to 1.8% in the top ten. Specimen: naive CD8+ T cells from blood, with Jurkat cell RNA spiked in. The receptors were gathered from a human donor in good health. Some libraries in this study had Jurkat cell RNA spiked in. CDR3s include the opening cysteine and the closing phenylalanine or tryptophan. A D gene is named only where the DNA matches it firmly. The size field is filled for only some rows; it gives once, few, many or a size class.

cdr3_aa	cdr3_nt	clone_size	v_call	j_call	d_call
CASSIGTMNTGELFF	TGTGCCAGTAGTATTGGGACAATGAACACCGGGGAGCTGTTTTTT	NA	TRBV19	TRBJ2-2	NA
CASRLPNTGELFF	TGTGCCAGTAGACTGCCCAACACCGGGGAGCTGTTTTTT	many	TRBV19	TRBJ2-2	NA
CASSLAMNTEAFF	TGTGCCAGCAGCTTAGCCATGAACACTGAAGCTTTCTTT	many	TRBV7-9	TRBJ1-1	NA
CASSFVLAGVQETQYF	TGTGCCAGCAGCTTTGTCCTAGCGGGAGTTCAAGAGACCCAGTACTTC	many	TRBV7-9	TRBJ2-5	TRBD2
CASSPREGFNEKLFF	TGTGCCAGCAGCCCAAGGGAGGGATTTAATGAAAAACTGTTTTTT	many	TRBV7-9	TRBJ1-4	NA
CASSPSRAQDEQFF	TGTGCCAGCAGCCCGAGCCGGGCCCAGGATGAGCAGTTCTTC	NA	TRBV7-6	TRBJ2-1	NA
CSARDAGNYEQYF	TGCAGTGCTAGAGACGCCGGGAACTACGAGCAGTACTTC	many	TRBV20-1	TRBJ2-7	NA
CASSAARYDYEQYF	TGTGCCAGCAGCGCCGCTAGATATGACTACGAGCAGTACTTC	NA	TRBV7-2	TRBJ2-7	NA
CSARPRLAGEHFYSYEQYF	TGCAGTGCTAGGCCTAGACTAGCGGGCGAACATTTTTACTCCTACGAGCAGTACTTC	NA	TRBV20-1	TRBJ2-7	TRBD2
CASSQGPGLVSYEQYF	TGTGCCAGCAGCCAAGGCCCGGGGCTAGTTTCCTACGAGCAGTACTTC	many	TRBV3-1	TRBJ2-7	NA
CASSQLTSGLAELWPHNEQFF	TGCGCCAGCAGCCAACTTACGTCGGGACTAGCGGAGTTGTGGCCCCACAATGAGCAGTTCTTC	many	TRBV4-3	TRBJ2-1	TRBD2
CASSPTIRQGKNIQYF	TGTGCCAGCAGCCCAACTATTAGACAGGGGAAAAACATTCAGTACTTC	many	TRBV28	TRBJ2-4	TRBD1
CASRPQDGSYEQYF	TGTGCCAGCAGACCCCAGGACGGGTCCTACGAGCAGTACTTC	many	TRBV7-9	TRBJ2-7	NA
CSARVMARTGGVTGAFF	TGCAGTGCTAGAGTCATGGCGCGGACAGGGGGGGTCACTGGAGCTTTCTTT	NA	TRBV20-1	TRBJ1-1	TRBD1
CASSYSLTSGTKETQYF	TGTGCCAGCAGTTACTCATTGACTAGCGGAACTAAAGAGACCCAGTACTTC	many	TRBV6-5	TRBJ2-5	TRBD2
CASSQPESDTQYF	TGTGCCAGCAGCCAACCCGAGAGTGATACGCAGTATTTT	NA	TRBV3-1	TRBJ2-3	NA
CASSLAGTSGYNEQFF	TGTGCTAGCAGCTTAGCCGGGACTAGCGGTTACAATGAGCAGTTCTTC	NA	TRBV7-7	TRBJ2-1	TRBD2
CASSDRPGQGFSSYNEQFF	TGTGCCAGCAGTGACCGTCCGGGACAGGGGTTTAGCTCCTACAATGAGCAGTTCTTC	many	TRBV9	TRBJ2-1	TRBD1
CSAPQGFGPYNEQFF	TGCAGTGCGCCACAGGGTTTCGGCCCTTACAATGAGCAGTTCTTC	NA	TRBV20-1	TRBJ2-1	NA
CASAGVAPSYEQYF	TGTGCCAGCGCGGGAGTAGCCCCTTCCTACGAGCAGTACTTC	NA	TRBV27	TRBJ2-7	TRBD2
CASANGPTAETQYF	TGTGCCAGCGCAAATGGACCGACGGCGGAGACCCAGTACTTC	many	TRBV18	TRBJ2-5	NA
CASSATQGARSF	TGTGCCAGCAGCGCGACACAGGGGGCAAGGAGCTTC	many	TRBV7-9	TRBJ2-7	TRBD1
CASSLHPYEQYF	TGTGCCAGCAGTTTACACCCTTACGAGCAGTACTTC	NA	TRBV12-3/TRBV12-4	TRBJ2-7	NA
CASSQTDRAYEKLFF	TGCGCCAGCAGCCAAACGGACAGGGCTTACGAAAAACTGTTTTTT	many	TRBV4-1	TRBJ1-4	TRBD1
CASREGDLKEKLFF	TGTGCCAGCAGAGAAGGGGACCTTAAGGAAAAACTGTTTTTT	many	TRBV12-3/TRBV12-4	TRBJ1-4	NA
CASSELRGLSTEAFF	TGTGCCAGCTCCGAACTCAGGGGGCTAAGCACTGAAGCTTTCTTT	many	TRBV6-6	TRBJ1-1	TRBD1
CSGRGDSSYEQYF	TGCAGTGGAAGAGGCGATAGCTCCTACGAGCAGTACTTC	many	TRBV20-1	TRBJ2-7	NA
CASSQSGAGLAGEYEQYF	TGTGCCAGCAGCCAATCCGGGGCCGGGCTAGCGGGAGAGTACGAGCAGTACTTC	many	TRBV5-5	TRBJ2-7	TRBD2